Here is one T cell receptor beta chain with its context. Its specificity is not known. The data derive from a study of T cell repertoires in ileal Crohn's disease. Background on the study: About half of patients got postoperative therapy: some 11 thiopurines, fewer than 20 anti-TNF.

This CDR3 is built from 12 residues. Between the trimmed V and J ends, which lost 1 base and 5 bases, there was a span of 5 bases. Looked up from germline, CDR1 is MGHDK and CDR2 is SYGVNS. Some clones are missing from TCRdb's copy, which holds only in-frame ones; the method was immunoSEQ multiplex PCR. Of fewer than 5,500 clones in the sample, approximately 78% were seen once. Patients were adults with ileal or ileocolonic Crohn's disease needing resection. Study results and limitations: All patients with clonality above 26.8% had endoscopic recurrence. Mucosal expansions were suggested to be mainly CD8 T cells.

The clonotype was recovered from an adult with Crohn's disease. The rearrangement uses TRBV25-1 and TRBJ2-5; the D gene is possibly TRBD2 (5 bases). Sequencing input: ileal tissue. The CDR3 is CASSEWRETQYF. CDR3 sequence (DNA): TGTGCCAGCAGTGAATGGAGGGAGACCCAGTACTTC.